The sequence of this TCR beta chain was determined in a study of early stage breast cancer tumors. At the level of the study: Most invasive tumors, about 75% of the 16, were ER+/PR+/HER2-. Findings of the study overall: Blood repertoires resembled normal breast more than tumor. Most shared enriched TCRB sequences were commonly generated ones.

Sequenced by immunoSEQ multiplex PCR; TCRdb stores in-frame clones only, minus some. The data contain tens of thousands of clones, about three quarters of them singletons. Concerning this clone itself: What it binds is not known.

The V end was cut by 2 bases, the J end by 5 bases, with 15 bases between. Germline V CDR1 and CDR2: LNHDA, SQIVND (reference sequence). The CDR3 length is 16 residues. The TCR comes from a person between 45 and 65 years old with breast cancer. Sequencing used blood. The rearrangement joins TRBV19 to TRBJ2-2, with TRBD2 as a possible D gene (7 bases). Here the CDR3 reads CASSIQPGGATGELFF. As DNA, the CDR3 is TGTGCCAGTAGTATACAGCCGGGGGGCGCGACCGGGGAGCTGTTTTTT.